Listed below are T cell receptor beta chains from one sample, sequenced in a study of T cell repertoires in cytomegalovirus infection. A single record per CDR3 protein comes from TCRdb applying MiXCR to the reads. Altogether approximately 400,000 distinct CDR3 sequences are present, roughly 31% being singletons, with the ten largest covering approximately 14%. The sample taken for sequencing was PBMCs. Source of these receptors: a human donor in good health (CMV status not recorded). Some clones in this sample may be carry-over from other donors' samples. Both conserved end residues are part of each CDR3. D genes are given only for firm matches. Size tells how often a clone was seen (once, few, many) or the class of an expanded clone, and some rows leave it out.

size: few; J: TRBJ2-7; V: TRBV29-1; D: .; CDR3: CSALPYSTPYEQYF; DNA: TGCAGCGCCCTACCCTACAGTACCCCCTACGAGCAGTACTTC
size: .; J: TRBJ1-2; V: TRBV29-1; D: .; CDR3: CSVDPGPQNYGYTF; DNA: TGCAGCGTTGACCCGGGTCCACAGAACTATGGCTACACCTTC
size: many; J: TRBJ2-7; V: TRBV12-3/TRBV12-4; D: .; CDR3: CASSLVGGYEQYF; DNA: TGTGCCAGCAGTTTAGTAGGCGGCTACGAGCAGTACTTC
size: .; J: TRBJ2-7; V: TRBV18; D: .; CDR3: CASSPSAGSYEQYF; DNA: TGTGCCAGCTCACCATCTGCGGGGAGCTACGAGCAGTACTTC
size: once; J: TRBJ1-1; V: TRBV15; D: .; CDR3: CATSNMNTEAFF; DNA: TGTGCCACCAGCAACATGAACACTGAAGCTTTCTTT
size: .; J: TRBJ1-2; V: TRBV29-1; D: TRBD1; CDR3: CSGGQGGDGYTF; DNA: TGCAGCGGGGGACAGGGAGGAGATGGCTACACCTTC
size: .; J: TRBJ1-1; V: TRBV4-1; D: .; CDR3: CASRLGANTEAFF; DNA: TGCGCCAGCAGGCTGGGGGCGAACACTGAAGCTTTCTTT
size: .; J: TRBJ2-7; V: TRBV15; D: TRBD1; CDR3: CATKDRGSDEKYF; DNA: TGTGCCACCAAGGACAGGGGCTCCGACGAGAAGTACTTC
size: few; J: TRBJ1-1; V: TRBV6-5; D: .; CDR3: CASRIRTVANTEAFF; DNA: TGTGCCAGCAGAATTCGGACGGTCGCAAACACTGAAGCTTTCTTT
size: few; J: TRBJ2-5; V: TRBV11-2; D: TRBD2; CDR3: CASSPIRLGEGETQYF; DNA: TGTGCCAGCAGCCCGATCCGACTAGGGGAGGGAGAGACCCAGTACTTC
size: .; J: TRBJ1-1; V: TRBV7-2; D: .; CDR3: CASSFNSIEAFF; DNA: TGTGCCAGCAGCTTTAATTCGATTGAAGCTTTCTTT
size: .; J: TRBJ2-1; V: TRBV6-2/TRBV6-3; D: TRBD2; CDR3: CASSPSGGVDEQFF; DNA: TGTGCCAGCAGTCCTAGCGGGGGGGTAGATGAGCAGTTCTTC
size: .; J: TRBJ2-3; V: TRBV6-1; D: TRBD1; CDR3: CASTRGTGGLVDTQYF; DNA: TGTGCCAGCACGAGGGGCACAGGGGGCTTAGTAGATACGCAGTATTTT
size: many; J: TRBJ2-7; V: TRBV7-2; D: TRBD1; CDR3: CASSQTGVPYEQYF; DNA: TGTGCCAGCAGCCAAACAGGGGTGCCCTACGAGCAGTACTTC
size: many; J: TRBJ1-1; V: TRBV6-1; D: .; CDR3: CASSVLLGNTEAFF; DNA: TGTGCCAGCAGTGTTCTCCTGGGGAACACTGAAGCTTTCTTT
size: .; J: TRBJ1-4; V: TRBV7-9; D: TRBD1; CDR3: CASRGTGGPFNEKLFF; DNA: TGTGCCAGCAGGGGGACAGGGGGCCCTTTCAATGAAAAACTGTTTTTT
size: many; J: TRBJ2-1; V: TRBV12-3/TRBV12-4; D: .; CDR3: CASSLQANEQFF; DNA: TGTGCCAGCAGTCTGCAAGCCAATGAGCAGTTCTTC
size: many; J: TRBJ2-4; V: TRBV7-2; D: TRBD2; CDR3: CASSSSLGGARHIQYF; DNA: TGTGCCAGCAGTTCCTCCCTGGGAGGGGCGAGACACATTCAGTACTTC
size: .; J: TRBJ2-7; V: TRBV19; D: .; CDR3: CASSIGSGGYEQYF; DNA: TGTGCCAGTAGTATAGGGTCCGGGGGCTACGAGCAGTACTTC
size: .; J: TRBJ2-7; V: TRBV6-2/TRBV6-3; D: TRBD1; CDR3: CASSDGTGGRYEQYF; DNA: TGTGCCAGCAGTGACGGGACAGGGGGCCGGTACGAGCAGTACTTC
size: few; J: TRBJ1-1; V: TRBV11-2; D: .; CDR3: CASSLVSVRPLNTEAFF; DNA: TGTGCCAGCAGCTTAGTCTCAGTTCGACCACTGAACACTGAAGCTTTCTTT
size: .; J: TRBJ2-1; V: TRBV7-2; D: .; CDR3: CASSWGPGQFF; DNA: TGTGCCAGCAGCTGGGGGCCGGGGCAGTTCTTC
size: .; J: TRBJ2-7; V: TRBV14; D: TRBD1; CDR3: CASSQSPGQVSEQYF; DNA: TGTGCCAGCAGCCAATCTCCGGGACAGGTCTCCGAGCAGTACTTC
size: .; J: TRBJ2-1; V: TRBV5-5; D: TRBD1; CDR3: CASSLGTGNYNEQFF; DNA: TGTGCCAGCAGCTTGGGGACAGGCAACTACAATGAGCAGTTCTTC
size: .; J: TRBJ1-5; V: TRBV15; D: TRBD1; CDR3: CATSRAGQEGIWPQHF; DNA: TGTGCCACCAGCAGGGCGGGACAGGAGGGGATTTGGCCCCAGCATTTT
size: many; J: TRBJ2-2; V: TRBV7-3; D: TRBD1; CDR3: CASSSPGTVLTGELFF; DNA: TGTGCCAGCAGCTCCCCCGGGACAGTCCTTACCGGGGAGCTGTTTTTT
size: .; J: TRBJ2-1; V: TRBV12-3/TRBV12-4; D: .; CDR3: CASSLVSGSASIGNEQFF; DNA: TGTGCCAGCAGTTTAGTTTCAGGGTCGGCATCCATTGGCAATGAGCAGTTCTTC
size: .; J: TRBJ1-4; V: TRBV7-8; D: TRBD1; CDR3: CASSHRDSFLITNEKLFF; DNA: TGTGCCAGCAGCCACCGGGACAGTTTTTTAATAACTAATGAAAAACTGTTTTTT
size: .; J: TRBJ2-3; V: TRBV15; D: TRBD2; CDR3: CATSTTGTSRDTQYF; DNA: TGTGCCACCAGCACAACCGGGACTAGTAGAGATACGCAGTATTTT
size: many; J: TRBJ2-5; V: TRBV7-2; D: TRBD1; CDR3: CASSQARTGRKETQYF; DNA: TGTGCCAGCAGCCAAGCCCGGACAGGGAGGAAAGAGACCCAGTACTTC
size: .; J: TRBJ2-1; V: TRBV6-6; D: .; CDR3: CASLTKRGATMRKFF; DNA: TGTGCCAGCCTTACTAAACGGGGGGCTACAATGAGAAAGTTCTTC
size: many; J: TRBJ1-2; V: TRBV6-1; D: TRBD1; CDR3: CASRGQGSRGYTF; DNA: TGTGCCAGCAGGGGACAGGGGAGCCGTGGCTACACCTTC
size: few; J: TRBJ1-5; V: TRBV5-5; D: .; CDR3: CASSLGRSGQPQHF; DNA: TGTGCCAGCAGCTTGGGGAGGTCTGGACAGCCCCAGCATTTT
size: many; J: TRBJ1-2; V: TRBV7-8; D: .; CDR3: CASSFGRDGYTF; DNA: TGTGCCAGCAGCTTTGGTCGGGATGGCTACACCTTC
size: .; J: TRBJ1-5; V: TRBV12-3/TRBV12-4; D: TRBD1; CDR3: CASRSGQGTGQPQHF; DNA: TGTGCCAGCAGATCGGGACAGGGGACCGGTCAGCCCCAGCATTTT
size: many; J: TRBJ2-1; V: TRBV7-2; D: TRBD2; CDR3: CASSALAGVRNEQFF; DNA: TGTGCCAGCAGCGCCCTAGCGGGGGTCCGAAATGAGCAGTTCTTC
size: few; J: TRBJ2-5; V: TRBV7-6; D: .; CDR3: CASSLGGGTNQETQYF; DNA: TGTGCCAGCAGCTTAGGTGGCGGGACAAACCAAGAGACCCAGTACTTC
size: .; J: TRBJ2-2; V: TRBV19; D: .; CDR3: CASQQGVATGELFF; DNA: TGTGCCAGTCAACAGGGAGTGGCCACCGGGGAGCTGTTTTTT
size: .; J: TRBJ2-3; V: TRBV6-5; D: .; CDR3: CASSYGSFGSDTQYF; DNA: TGTGCCAGCAGTTACGGCAGTTTTGGTTCAGATACGCAGTATTTT
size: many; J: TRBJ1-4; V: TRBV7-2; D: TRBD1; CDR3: CASSLTGGNEKLFF; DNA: TGTGCCAGCAGTTTAACAGGGGGTAACGAAAAACTGTTTTTT
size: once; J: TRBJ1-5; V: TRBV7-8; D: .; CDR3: CASSLDPIHPHHF; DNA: TGTGCCAGCAGCTTAGACCCCATTCATCCCCATCATTTT
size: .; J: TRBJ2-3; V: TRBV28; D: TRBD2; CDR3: CASSLWGGRRPDTQYF; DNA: TGTGCCAGCAGTTTATGGGGCGGGAGAAGGCCAGATACGCAGTATTTT
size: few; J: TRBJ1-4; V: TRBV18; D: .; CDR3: CASSPLDRQTQNEKLFF; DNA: TGTGCCAGCTCACCACTGGACAGACAGACGCAGAATGAAAAACTGTTTTTT
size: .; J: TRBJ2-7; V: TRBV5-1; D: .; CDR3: CASSRGVGGEDFYEQYF; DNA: TGCGCCAGCAGCCGGGGGGTCGGGGGCGAAGACTTTTACGAGCAGTACTTC
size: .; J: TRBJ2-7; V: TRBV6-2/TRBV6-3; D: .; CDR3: CASISPRSYEQYF; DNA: TGTGCCAGCATTTCGCCTAGGAGTTACGAGCAGTACTTC
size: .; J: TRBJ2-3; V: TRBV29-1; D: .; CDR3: CSVQPTARSDTQYF; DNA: TGCAGCGTTCAACCCACCGCGAGGTCAGATACGCAGTATTTT
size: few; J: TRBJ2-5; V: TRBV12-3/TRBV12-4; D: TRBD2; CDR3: CASTFAGGPETQYF; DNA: TGTGCCAGCACCTTTGCGGGGGGCCCAGAGACCCAGTACTTC
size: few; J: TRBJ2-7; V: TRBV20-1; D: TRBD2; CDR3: CSARDREGSYEQYF; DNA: TGCAGTGCTAGAGACAGGGAGGGTTCCTACGAGCAGTACTTC
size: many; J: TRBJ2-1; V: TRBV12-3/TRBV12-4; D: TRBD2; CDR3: CASSKGTSFSYEQFF; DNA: TGTGCCAGCAGTAAAGGGACTAGCTTTTCCTATGAGCAGTTCTTC
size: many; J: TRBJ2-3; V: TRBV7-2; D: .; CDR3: CASSPLGSRVPDTQYF; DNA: TGTGCCAGCAGCCCCCTAGGGAGCCGGGTCCCAGATACGCAGTATTTT
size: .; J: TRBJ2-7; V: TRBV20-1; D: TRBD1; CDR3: CRARAGTGVEQYF; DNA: TGCAGAGCTAGAGCCGGGACAGGGGTCGAGCAGTACTTC
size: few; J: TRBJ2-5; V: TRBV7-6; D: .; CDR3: CASSLGEAGRGTQYF; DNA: TGTGCCAGCAGCTTAGGCGAGGCCGGGCGAGGGACCCAGTACTTC
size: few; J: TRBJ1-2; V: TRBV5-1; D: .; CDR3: CASASGEAGANYGYTF; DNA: TGCGCCAGCGCGTCCGGCGAGGCAGGCGCTAACTATGGCTACACCTTC